Below, 21 T cell receptor beta chains from the same sample are listed, as sequenced in a study of blood T cell repertoires in COVID-19. TCRdb keeps only in-frame clones here, not all; method: immunoSEQ multiplex PCR. This sample has 200,000 or so clones, with approximately 92% found just once. The sample consisted of PBMCs or T cells enriched from blood (not recorded which). These receptors were taken from a young woman in a cohort exposed to, infected with or recovered from COVID-19 (not recorded which).

The V call is TRBV6-5, the J call TRBJ1-6, with a weak D call TRBD1 (6 bases). This CDR3 has 12 amino acids. Germline CDR1 MNHEY, CDR2 SVGAGI. V lost 10 bases and J 7 bases, leaving 11 bases between the germline ends. This CDR3 reads CATDTGNSPLHF. CDR3 nucleotides: TGTGCCACCGACACAGGGAATTCACCCCTCCACTTT.

This chain joins TRBV9 and TRBJ2-3; maybe TRBD1 (6 bases). V was cut by 1 base and J by 4 bases, with 16 bases left in between. The germline CDR1 and CDR2 sequences are SGDLS and YYNGEE. This CDR3 is built from 16 residues. The CDR3 here is CASSVTPTGDADTQYF. The DNA of the CDR3 is TGTGCCAGCAGCGTAACCCCGACAGGAGATGCAGATACGCAGTATTTT.

The gene calls are TRBV11-2 and TRBJ2-3; TRBD2 agrees at 10 bases. With 3 bases clipped from V and 6 bases from J, the junction kept 6 bases outside the gene matches. CDR1 and CDR2 (germline): SGHAT, FQNNGV. The CDR3 has 15 amino acids. This chain's CDR3 is CASSFSGGVSDTQYF. The CDR3 nucleotides read TGTGCCAGCAGCTTCAGCGGGGGGGTCTCTGATACGCAGTATTTT.

This clone was recorded once. The chain couples TRBV19 to TRBJ2-3; TRBD2 agrees at 7 bases. With V trimmed by 7 bases and J by 2 bases, 12 bases remained unmatched. The germline CDR1 and CDR2 sequences are LNHDA and SQIVND (reference sequence). The CDR3 spans 16 residues. DNA for the CDR3: TGTGCCAGTAAAACTAGAGCGGGGACTAACACAGATACGCAGTATTTT. The encoded protein is CASKTRAGTNTDTQYF.

This chain uses TRBV12-5 with TRBJ2-3; possibly TRBD1 for D (5 bases). Trimming took off 2 bases at V and 6 bases at J, with 12 bases between the two ends. The CDR3 has 14 amino acids. CDR1 and CDR2 from the germline V gene are LGHNT and FRNRAP. CDR3: CASGLWGLLDTQYF. CDR3 in DNA: TGTGCTAGTGGTTTGTGGGGCCTATTGGATACGCAGTATTTT.

This chain links TRBV18 with TRBJ2-1; the match to TRBD2 covers 10 bases. The CDR3 covers 15 residues. CDR1 and CDR2 from the germline V gene are KGHSH and LQKENI. V lost 6 bases to trimming and J lost 5 bases; unmatched junction nucleotides: 7. Here the CDR3 DNA reads TGTGCCAGCTCCCGGACTAGCGGTCCTAACAATGAGCAGTTCTTC. This sequence encodes CASSRTSGPNNEQFF.

The count of this clone is one. V is TRBV18 and J is TRBJ2-3; 12 bases are a match to TRBD2. Per the germline V gene, CDR1 is KGHSH and CDR2 is LQKENI. The ends lost 2 bases at V and 4 bases at J; junction bases unmatched: 7. The length of the CDR3 is 17 residues. In DNA, the CDR3 is TGTGCCAGCTCACCATCAGCTAGCGGGGGGGCCGCAGATACGCAGTATTTT. This encodes CASSPSASGGAADTQYF.

The chain couples TRBV28 to TRBJ2-5, with a tentative D call TRBD2 (5 bases). The CDR3 runs to 14 residues. Trimming stripped 6 bases from V and 3 bases from J, with 14 bases between. CDR1 and CDR2 (germline): MDHEN, SYDVKM. Here the CDR3 reads CASSLRTREETQYF. CDR3 in DNA: TGTGCCAGCAGCCTGCGGACTCGCGAAGAGACCCAGTACTTC.

V and J are TRBV6-1 and TRBJ1-1; D may be TRBD1 (5 bases). Trimming removed 0 bases at V and 4 bases at J, with 6 bases between. CDR1 MNHNS and CDR2 SASEGT come from the germline V gene. This CDR3 is built from 13 residues. CDR3 sequence reads: CASSEARGTEAFF. CDR3 DNA: TGTGCCAGCAGTGAAGCTAGGGGCACTGAAGCTTTCTTT.

The chain combines TRBV3-1 (or the pseudogene TRBV3-2) with TRBJ1-2; maybe TRBD1 (5 bases). Germline V CDR1 and CDR2: LGHDT, YNNKEL (reference sequence). This CDR3 comprises 15 residues. V lost 1 base and J 8 bases, leaving 17 bases between the germline ends. Here the CDR3 DNA reads TGTGCCAGCAGCCAAGGCCAATCGCAGGGATCCGGCTACACCTTC. It translates to CASSQGQSQGSGYTF.

This chain connects TRBV10-3 to TRBJ2-7; 14 bases map to TRBD2. CDR1 and CDR2 from the germline V gene are ENHRY and SYGVKD. Losses at the gene ends were 3 bases for V and 3 bases for J; bases not matched to a gene: 1. The CDR3 spans 15 residues. The CDR3 region is CAISDGLAGGYEQYF. CDR3 sequence (DNA): TGTGCCATCAGTGACGGACTAGCGGGGGGCTACGAGCAGTACTTC.

CDR3 loop: CASSAPPGWDTEAFF. DNA of the CDR3: TGTGCCAGCAGCGCACCCCCAGGCTGGGACACTGAAGCTTTCTTT. This chain uses TRBV5-4 with TRBJ1-1, with D uncertain. Germline CDR1 SGHNT, CDR2 YYREEE (reference sequence). V was shortened by 4 bases and J by 3 bases, with 16 bases between the two germline ends. The CDR3 spans 15 residues. Full variable domain (rest looked up from reference TRBV5-4 and TRBJ1-1): ETGVTQSPTHLIKTRGQQVTLRCSSQSGHNTVSWYQQALGQGPQFIFQYYREEENGRGNFPPRFSGLQFPNYSSELNVNALELDDSALYLCASSAPPGWDTEAFFGQGTRLTVV.

The V and J genes are TRBV28 and TRBJ2-7, with 7 bases fitting TRBD2. Germline loops: CDR1 MDHEN, CDR2 SYDVKM. With V trimmed by 4 bases and J by 0 bases, 9 bases remained unmatched. The CDR3 is 16 amino acids. CDR3 sequence reads: CASSSLGTKLSYEQYF. Written as DNA, the CDR3 is TGTGCCAGCAGTTCCCTCGGGACTAAACTCTCCTACGAGCAGTACTTC. The full variable domain, with the rest looked up from reference TRBV28 and TRBJ2-7, is DVKVTQSSRYLVKRTGEKVFLECVQDMDHENMFWYRQDPGLGLRLIYFSYDVKMKEKGDIPEGYSVSREKKERFSLILESASTNQTSMYLCASSSLGTKLSYEQYFGPGTRLTVT.

The chain carries TRBV6-5 and TRBJ1-1; D might be TRBD1 (6 bases). The CDR3 is made up of 13 amino acids. Per the germline V gene, CDR1 is MNHEY and CDR2 is SVGAGI. The V end lost 6 bases, the J end lost 4 bases, and 12 bases lay between the germline ends. CDR3 nucleotides: TGTGCCAGCAGACACCAGGGGCTCACTGAAGCTTTCTTT. Residues: CASRHQGLTEAFF.

The genes are TRBV3-1 (or the pseudogene TRBV3-2) and TRBJ1-1; no reliable D call. Trimming removed 4 bases at V and 4 bases at J, with 10 bases between. Looked up from germline, CDR1 is LGHDT and CDR2 is YNNKEL (reference sequence). The CDR3 sequence is 13 residues long. CDR3 DNA: TGTGCCAGCAGCCCCCGCGGGGTCACTGAAGCTTTCTTT. It codes for CASSPRGVTEAFF.

Only one count was recorded for this clone. The CDR3 nucleotides are TGTGCCAGCAGTCCGCTAACAGGGGGCTCCGAAAAACTGTTTTTT. This translates into CASSPLTGGSEKLFF. The genes are TRBV28 and TRBJ1-4, with 9 bases that match TRBD1. Trimming at V came to 5 bases and at J to 8 bases, leaving 9 bases not matched to a gene. CDR1 and CDR2 from the germline V gene are MDHEN and SYDVKM. The CDR3 length is 15 residues. Using reference TRBV28 and TRBJ1-4 for the parts outside the CDR3, the full variable domain is DVKVTQSSRYLVKRTGEKVFLECVQDMDHENMFWYRQDPGLGLRLIYFSYDVKMKEKGDIPEGYSVSREKKERFSLILESASTNQTSMYLCASSPLTGGSEKLFFGSGTQLSVL.

The chain links TRBV19 to TRBJ1-6, with 9 bases matching TRBD1. Trimming cost V 7 bases and J 7 bases; bases outside gene matches: 5. Germline CDR1 LNHDA, CDR2 SQIVND (reference sequence). This CDR3 is built from 14 residues. DNA for the CDR3: TGTGCCAGTACCGAGGACAGGGGCAATTCACCCCTCCACTTT. Translating it yields CASTEDRGNSPLHF.

V is TRBV5-4 and J is TRBJ1-1, with 8 bases aligning to TRBD1. The CDR3 spans 14 residues. The germline gives CDR1 SGHNT, CDR2 YYREEE (reference sequence). J was trimmed by 4 bases and V by 4 bases; bases with no gene match: 6. As DNA, the CDR3 is TGTGCCAGCAGCCCATCCGACAGGGGCACTGAAGCTTTCTTT. This codes for CASSPSDRGTEAFF. The full variable domain, completed using reference TRBV5-4 and TRBJ1-1, is ETGVTQSPTHLIKTRGQQVTLRCSSQSGHNTVSWYQQALGQGPQFIFQYYREEENGRGNFPPRFSGLQFPNYSSELNVNALELDDSALYLCASSPSDRGTEAFFGQGTRLTVV.

This clone was seen just once. The chain uses TRBV10-3 and TRBJ1-5; D is uncertain. Trimming shortened V by 2 bases and J by 9 bases, and 8 bases separated the two germline ends. The germline V gene has CDR1 ENHRY and CDR2 SYGVKD. The CDR3 consists of 12 residues. The CDR3 sequence: CAISESGRPQHF. As DNA, the CDR3 is TGTGCCATCAGTGAGAGCGGAAGGCCCCAGCATTTT.

The V and J genes are TRBV5-4 and TRBJ1-3; D is perhaps TRBD1 (6 bases). V was cut by 3 bases and J by 0 bases, with 10 bases left in between. The CDR3 extends over 15 amino acids. CDR1 and CDR2 (germline): SGHNT, YYREEE (reference sequence). The CDR3 is CASSSTGISGNTIYF. For the CDR3, the DNA is TGTGCCAGCAGCTCCACAGGGATCTCTGGAAACACCATATATTTT.

The V call is TRBV28, the J call TRBJ2-3; possibly TRBD2 for D (7 bases). The CDR3 sequence is 15 residues long. V lost 2 bases and J 2 bases, leaving 11 bases between the germline ends. CDR1 is MDHEN, CDR2 SYDVKM, per germline. CDR3 protein: CASSLRGGPTDTQYF. The CDR3 coding sequence is TGTGCCAGCAGTTTAAGGGGGGGCCCCACAGATACGCAGTATTTT.